The subject of this entry is one T cell receptor beta chain. No antigen is known for it. These data come from a study of long-term antiretroviral therapy in people with HIV. Deletions cut 0 bases from V and 2 bases from J, with 9 bases between. The CDR3 has 14 residues. Germline assignment: CDR1 SGHNT and CDR2 YYREEE (reference sequence). Study conclusions and caveats: CDR3 length ranges were narrower in HIV repertoires than in controls.

It was version v3.0 of the immunoSEQ assay that was run at survey level. Profiled with immunoSEQ multiplex PCR; TCRdb holds only in-frame clones, not every one. The sample carries roughly 22,000 clones, 65% to 90% recorded once. This sequence was found in a man aged 45 to 65 with HIV. The starting material was unsorted PBMCs, obtained 3 years after starting antiretroviral therapy. This chain uses TRBV5-4 with TRBJ2-7, with D perhaps matching TRBD2 (6 bases). This CDR3 reads CASSLGGTTYEQYF. The CDR3 DNA is TGTGCCAGCAGCTTGGGCGGGACCACCTACGAGCAGTACTTC.